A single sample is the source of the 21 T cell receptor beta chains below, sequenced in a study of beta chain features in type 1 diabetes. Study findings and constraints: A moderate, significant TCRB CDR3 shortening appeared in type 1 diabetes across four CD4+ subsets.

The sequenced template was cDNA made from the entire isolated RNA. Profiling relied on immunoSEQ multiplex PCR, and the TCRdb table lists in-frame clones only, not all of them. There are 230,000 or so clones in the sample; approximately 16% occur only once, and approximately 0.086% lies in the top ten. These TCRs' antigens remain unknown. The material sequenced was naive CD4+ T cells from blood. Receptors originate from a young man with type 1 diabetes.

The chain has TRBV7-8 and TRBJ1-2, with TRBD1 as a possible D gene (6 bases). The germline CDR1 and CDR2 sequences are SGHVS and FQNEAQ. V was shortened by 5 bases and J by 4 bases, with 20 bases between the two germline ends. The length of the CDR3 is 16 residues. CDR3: CASSPFRAGVRYGYTF. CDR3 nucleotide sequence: TGTGCCAGCAGCCCATTCCGGGCAGGGGTACGCTATGGCTACACCTTC.

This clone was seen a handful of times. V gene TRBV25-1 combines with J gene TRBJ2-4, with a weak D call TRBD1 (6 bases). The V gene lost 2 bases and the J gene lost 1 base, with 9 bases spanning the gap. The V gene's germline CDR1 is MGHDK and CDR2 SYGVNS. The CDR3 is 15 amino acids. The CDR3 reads CASSEPQGAKNIQYF. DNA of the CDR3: TGTGCCAGCAGTGAACCGCAGGGGGCCAAAAACATTCAGTACTTC.

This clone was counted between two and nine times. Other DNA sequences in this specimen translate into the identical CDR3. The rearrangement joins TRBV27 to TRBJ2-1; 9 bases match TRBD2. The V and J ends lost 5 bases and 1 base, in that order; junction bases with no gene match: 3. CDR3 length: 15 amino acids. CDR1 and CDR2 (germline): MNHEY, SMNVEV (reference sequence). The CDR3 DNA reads TGTGCCAGCAGTAAGACTAGCGGATCCTACAATGAGCAGTTCTTC. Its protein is CASSKTSGSYNEQFF.

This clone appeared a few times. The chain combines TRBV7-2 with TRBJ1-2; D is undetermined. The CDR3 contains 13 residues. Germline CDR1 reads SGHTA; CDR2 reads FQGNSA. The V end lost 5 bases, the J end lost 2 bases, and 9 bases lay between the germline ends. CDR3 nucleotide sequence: TGTGCCAGCAGCCTCTGGGCAAACTATGGCTACACCTTC. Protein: CASSLWANYGYTF.

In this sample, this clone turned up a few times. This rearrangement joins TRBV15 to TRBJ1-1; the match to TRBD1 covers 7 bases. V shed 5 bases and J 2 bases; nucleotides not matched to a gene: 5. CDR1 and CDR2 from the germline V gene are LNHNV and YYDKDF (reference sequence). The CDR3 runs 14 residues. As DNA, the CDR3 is TGTGCCACCAGCGAGGGACAGATAAACACTGAAGCTTTCTTT. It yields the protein CATSEGQINTEAFF.

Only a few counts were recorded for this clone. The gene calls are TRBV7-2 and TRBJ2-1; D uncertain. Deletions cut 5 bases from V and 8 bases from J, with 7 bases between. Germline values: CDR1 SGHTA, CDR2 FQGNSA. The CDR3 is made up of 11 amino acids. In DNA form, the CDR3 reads TGTGCCAGCAGCAAGGTGCATGAGCAGTTCTTC. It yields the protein CASSKVHEQFF. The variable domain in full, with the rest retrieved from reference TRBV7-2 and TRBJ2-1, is GAGVSQSPSNKVTEKGKDVELRCDPISGHTALYWYRQSLGQGLEFLIYFQGNSAPDKSGLPSDRFSAERTGGSVSTLTIQRTQQEDSAVYLCASSKVHEQFFGPGTRLTVL.

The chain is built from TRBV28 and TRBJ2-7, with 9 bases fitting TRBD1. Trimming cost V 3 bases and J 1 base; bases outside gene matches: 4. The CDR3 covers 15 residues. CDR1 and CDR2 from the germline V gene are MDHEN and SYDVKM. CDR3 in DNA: TGTGCCAGCAGTTTGTCGGGACAGGGATCCTACGAGCAGTACTTC. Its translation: CASSLSGQGSYEQYF.

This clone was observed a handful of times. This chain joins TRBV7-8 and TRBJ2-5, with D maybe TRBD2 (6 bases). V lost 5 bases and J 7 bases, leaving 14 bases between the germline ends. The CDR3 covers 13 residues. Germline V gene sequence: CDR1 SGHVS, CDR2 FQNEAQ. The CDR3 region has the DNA TGTGCCAGCAGCATAGACGGGAGCGGGACCCAGTACTTC. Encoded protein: CASSIDGSGTQYF.

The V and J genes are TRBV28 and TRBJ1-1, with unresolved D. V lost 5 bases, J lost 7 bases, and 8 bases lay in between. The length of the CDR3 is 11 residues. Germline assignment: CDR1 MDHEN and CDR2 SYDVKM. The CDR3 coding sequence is TGTGCCAGCAGTATTTTAGATGAAGCTTTCTTT. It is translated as CASSILDEAFF.

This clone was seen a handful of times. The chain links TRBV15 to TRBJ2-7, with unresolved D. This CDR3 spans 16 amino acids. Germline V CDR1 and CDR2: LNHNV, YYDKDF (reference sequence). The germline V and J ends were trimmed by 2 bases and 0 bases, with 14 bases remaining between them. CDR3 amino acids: CATSRRDIVGSYEQYF. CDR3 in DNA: TGTGCCACCAGCAGACGTGACATAGTTGGCTCCTACGAGCAGTACTTC.

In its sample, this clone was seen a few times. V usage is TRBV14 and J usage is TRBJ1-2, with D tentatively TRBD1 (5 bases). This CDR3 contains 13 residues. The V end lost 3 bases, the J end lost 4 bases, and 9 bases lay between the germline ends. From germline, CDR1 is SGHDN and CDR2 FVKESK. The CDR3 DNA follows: TGTGCCAGCAGCCAGGGGCAGGTCTATGGCTACACCTTC. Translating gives CASSQGQVYGYTF.

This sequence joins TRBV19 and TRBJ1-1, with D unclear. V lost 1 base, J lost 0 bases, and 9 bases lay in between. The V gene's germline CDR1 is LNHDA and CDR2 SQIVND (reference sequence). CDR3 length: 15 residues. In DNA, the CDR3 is TGTGCCAGTAGTATAGGGCAGAATATGAACACTGAAGCTTTCTTT. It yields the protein CASSIGQNMNTEAFF.

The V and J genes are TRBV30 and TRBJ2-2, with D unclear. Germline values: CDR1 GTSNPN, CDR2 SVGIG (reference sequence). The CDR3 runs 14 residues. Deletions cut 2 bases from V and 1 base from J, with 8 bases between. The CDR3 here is CAWSMGLNTGELFF. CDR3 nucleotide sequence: TGTGCCTGGAGTATGGGGTTGAACACCGGGGAGCTGTTTTTT.

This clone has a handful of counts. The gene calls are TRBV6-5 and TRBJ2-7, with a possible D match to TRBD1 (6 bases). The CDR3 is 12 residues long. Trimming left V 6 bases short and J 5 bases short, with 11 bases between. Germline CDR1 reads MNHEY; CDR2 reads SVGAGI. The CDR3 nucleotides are TGTGCCAGCAGCCGAACAGGGAACGAGCAGTACTTC. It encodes CASSRTGNEQYF.

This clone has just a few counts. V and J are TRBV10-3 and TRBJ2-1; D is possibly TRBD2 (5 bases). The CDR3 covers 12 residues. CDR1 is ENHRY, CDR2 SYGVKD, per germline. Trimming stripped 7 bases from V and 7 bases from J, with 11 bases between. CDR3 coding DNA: TGTGCCATCAAACAAACGGGGAATGAGCAGTTCTTC. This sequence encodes CAIKQTGNEQFF.

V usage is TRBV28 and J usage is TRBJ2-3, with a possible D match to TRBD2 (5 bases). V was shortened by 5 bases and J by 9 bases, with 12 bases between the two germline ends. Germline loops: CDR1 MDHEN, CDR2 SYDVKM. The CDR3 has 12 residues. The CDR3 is CASSPGEGTQYF. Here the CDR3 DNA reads TGTGCCAGCAGTCCCGGGGAAGGGACGCAGTATTTT.

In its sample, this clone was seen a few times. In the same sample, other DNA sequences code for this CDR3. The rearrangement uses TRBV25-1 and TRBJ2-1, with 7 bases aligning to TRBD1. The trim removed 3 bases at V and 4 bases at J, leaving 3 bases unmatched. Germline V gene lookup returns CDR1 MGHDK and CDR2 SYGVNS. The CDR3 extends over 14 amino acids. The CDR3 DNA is TGTGCCAGCAGTGAGGGGACAGAGTACAATGAGCAGTTCTTC. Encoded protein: CASSEGTEYNEQFF.

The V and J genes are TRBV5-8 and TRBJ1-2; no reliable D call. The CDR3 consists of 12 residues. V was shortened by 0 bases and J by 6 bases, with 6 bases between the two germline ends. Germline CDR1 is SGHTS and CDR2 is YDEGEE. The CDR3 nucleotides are TGTGCCAGCAGCTTGGCCAGAGATGGCTACACCTTC. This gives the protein CASSLARDGYTF.

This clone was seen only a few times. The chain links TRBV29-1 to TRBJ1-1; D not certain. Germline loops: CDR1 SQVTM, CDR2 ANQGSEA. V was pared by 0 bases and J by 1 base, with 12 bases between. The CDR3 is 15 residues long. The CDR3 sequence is CSVEDYGGENTEAFF. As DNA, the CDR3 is TGCAGCGTTGAAGATTACGGCGGGGAGAACACTGAAGCTTTCTTT.

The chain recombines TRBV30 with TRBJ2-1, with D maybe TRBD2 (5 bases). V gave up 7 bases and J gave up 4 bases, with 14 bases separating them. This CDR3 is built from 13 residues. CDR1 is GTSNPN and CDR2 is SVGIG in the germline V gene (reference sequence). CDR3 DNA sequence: TGTGCCTCCCACCGGGGTGGATACAATGAGCAGTTCTTC. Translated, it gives CASHRGGYNEQFF.

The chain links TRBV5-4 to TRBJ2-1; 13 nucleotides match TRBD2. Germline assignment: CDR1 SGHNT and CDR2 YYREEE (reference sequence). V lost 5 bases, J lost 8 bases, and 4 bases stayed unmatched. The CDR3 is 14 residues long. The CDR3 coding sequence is TGTGCCAGCAGATTTGGACTAGCGGGAGATGAGCAGTTCTTC. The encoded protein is CASRFGLAGDEQFF.